These 9 T cell receptor beta chains were all obtained from the same sample, sequenced in a study of T cell responses to AZD1222 COVID-19 vaccine (TCRdb year 2021). The method behind the library was the immunoSEQ multiplex PCR assay. TCRdb stores this immuneACCESS table with in-frame sequences only. Part of the clones is absent; in the studies checked, under half of the shortfall reflects unresolved V genes, and no reason is known for the rest. Present in this sample are about 150,000 clones, approximately 90% of which were seen just once. The ten biggest clones cover 3% to 4% of the sample. According to the study, the label for this sample's time point signals: about 28 days (+/-7) after the second vaccine dose. The sequencing here drew on peripheral blood, taken 28 days after the second AZD1222 dose. Receptors were obtained from an adult who received the AZD1222 COVID-19 vaccine.

The genes are TRBV21-1 and TRBJ1-3. TRBV21-1 is designated a pseudogene. The CDR3 has 15 amino acids. The CDR3 nucleotides are TGTGCCAGCAGCAAATTCTCTAACTCTGGAAACACCATATATTTT. It is translated as CASSKFSNSGNTIYF.

This clone appeared once. The gene calls are TRBV12-3 or TRBV12-4 and TRBJ1-2, with D possibly TRBD1 on 6 matching bases. V was pared by 6 bases and J by 4 bases, with 12 bases between. The CDR3 runs 13 residues. The CDR3 protein is CASRATGSYGYTF. The CDR3 DNA reads TGTGCCAGCAGGGCCACAGGGAGCTATGGCTACACCTTC.

This chain uses TRBV7-6 with TRBJ1-2, with 11 bases fitting TRBD1. The CDR3 is made up of 15 amino acids. The V and J ends lost 5 bases and 5 bases, in that order; junction bases with no gene match: 7. The germline V gene has CDR1 SGHVS and CDR2 FNYEAQ. CDR3 DNA: TGTGCCAGCAGCAAAACGGGACAGGGGGTGTATGGCTACACCTTC. The encoded protein is CASSKTGQGVYGYTF.

Note on this clone: One end of the junction is discordant with germline, which a read error may explain. The CDR3 region has the DNA TGTGCCTGCAGACGGGGACTAGCGGGAGGGCGAGGAGATACGCAGTATTTT. Translated: CACRRGLAGGRGDTQYF. This chain uses TRBV7-2 with TRBJ2-3; TRBD2 aligns across 16 bases. The CDR3 has 17 amino acids. From germline, CDR1 is SGHTA and CDR2 FQGNSA.

This chain links TRBV2 with TRBJ2-5; D might be TRBD2 (5 bases). Germline loops: CDR1 SNHLY, CDR2 FYNNEI. This CDR3 has 14 residues. The V end was cut by 4 bases, the J end by 5 bases, with 14 bases between. The CDR3 nucleotides read TGTGCCAGCAGTGCTTTCCGCGGAGGCGAGACCCAGTACTTC. Translating gives CASSAFRGGETQYF. Drawing the rest from reference TRBV2 and TRBJ2-5, the complete variable domain is EPEVTQTPSHQVTQMGQEVILRCVPISNHLYFYWYRQILGQKVEFLVSFYNNEISEKSEIFDDQFSVERPDGSNFTLKIRSTKLEDSAMYFCASSAFRGGETQYFGPGTRLLVL.

The chain links TRBV3-1 (or the pseudogene TRBV3-2) to TRBJ2-7; D is undetermined. Germline V gene lookup returns CDR1 LGHDT and CDR2 YNNKEL (reference sequence). CDR3 length equals 15 residues. Trimming stripped 0 bases from V and 3 bases from J, with 12 bases between. The CDR3 sequence: CASSQEMQTGYEQYF. The CDR3 DNA reads as TGTGCCAGCAGCCAAGAAATGCAGACGGGCTACGAGCAGTACTTC.

In the case of this clone: At the DNA level, this CDR3 is encoded by other sequences in the same sample as well. This rearrangement joins TRBV30 to TRBJ2-3, with D hard to call. Trimming removed 0 bases from V and 5 bases from J, with 3 bases in between. This CDR3 has 11 amino acids. Germline CDR1 and CDR2: GTSNPN and SVGIG (reference sequence). The CDR3 coding sequence is TGTGCCTGGAGTGTTGGAGATACGCAGTATTTT. This codes for CAWSVGDTQYF.

The chain has TRBV9 and TRBJ2-2; no definite D call. CDR1 is SGDLS, CDR2 YYNGEE, per germline. The CDR3 is 14 residues long. V lost 3 bases and J 0 bases, leaving 6 bases between the germline ends. The CDR3 DNA sequence: TGTGCCAGCAGCGAAGGGACGAACACCGGGGAGCTGTTTTTT. It yields the protein CASSEGTNTGELFF.

The chain uses TRBV29-1 and TRBJ1-1; D is unclear. Germline CDR1 is SQVTM and CDR2 is ANQGSEA. The CDR3 sequence is 10 residues long. Trimming stripped 4 bases from V and 4 bases from J, with 4 bases between. This CDR3 reads CSVVGTEAFF. In DNA form, the CDR3 reads TGCAGCGTTGTTGGCACTGAAGCTTTCTTT.